The 22 T cell receptor beta chains below all came from one sample that was sequenced in a study of regulatory T cells in long-lasting Graves disease. Time point meaning: newly diagnosed GD, antithyroid drugs for less than 3 months. Following extraction of RNA from PBMCs, that RNA was used to make the TCR library. Relying on iRepertoire HTBI primers and Arm-PCR of CDR3 regions, the team built TCR beta libraries. TCRdb processed the multiplex PCR reads anew with MiXCR; each CDR3 protein has one entry. The table includes 400,000 to 550,000 distinct CDR3 sequences, about 15% detected once. The sample was also linked to a second study, of T cells in Graves' hyperthyroidism and ophthalmopathy.

The source material was peripheral blood mononuclear cells (PBMCs), sampled at new diagnosis, from a patient treated with antithyroid drugs. These receptors came from a young woman with Graves disease.

The chain carries TRBV19 and TRBJ2-7, with D perhaps assigned TRBD1 or TRBD2 (5 bases each). The V and J ends lost 9 bases and 0 bases respectively, with 12 bases between them. CDR1 is LNHDA, CDR2 SQIVND, per germline (reference sequence). The CDR3 is made up of 13 amino acids. The CDR3 nucleotides read TGTGCCAGCCGGGACGTAAGCTCCTACGAGCAGTACTTC. Translation: CASRDVSSYEQYF.

CDR3 amino acids: CASSLTVRGAGINTGELFF. CDR3 nucleotides: TGTGCCAGCAGCTTAACCGTCCGGGGAGCGGGGATAAACACCGGGGAGCTGTTTTTT. V and J are TRBV7-3 and TRBJ2-2; 7 bases align to TRBD2. Trimming removed 0 bases from V and 2 bases from J; junction bases left unmatched: 12. The CDR3 sequence is 19 residues long. CDR1 and CDR2 from the germline V gene are SGHTA and FQGTGA.

CDR3 amino acids: CASSPRTWRLTNTGELFF. DNA for the CDR3: TGTGCCAGTAGTCCTCGGACATGGAGGTTGACGAACACCGGGGAGCTGTTTTTT. The chain links TRBV19 to TRBJ2-2; D tentatively reads TRBD1 or TRBD2 (5 bases each). V was shortened by 5 bases and J by 0 bases, with 19 bases between the two germline ends. The CDR3 covers 18 residues. Germline assignment: CDR1 LNHDA and CDR2 SQIVND (reference sequence).

The sample holds a few counts of this clonotype. The V and J genes are TRBV29-1 and TRBJ2-1; 7 nucleotides align to TRBD2. The germline V gene has CDR1 SQVTM and CDR2 ANQGSEA. CDR3 length: 15 amino acids. The trim removed 3 bases at V and 4 bases at J, leaving 9 bases unmatched. The CDR3 DNA is TGCAGCGTTGATGAGTCGGGACTACTTTACAATGAGCAGTTCTTC. As protein: CSVDESGLLYNEQFF.

Concerning this clonotype: A much larger clone differs from this one at a single base, so this may be a read error. The V call is TRBV6-2 or TRBV6-3, the J call TRBJ2-5; TRBD2 might be the D (5 bases). Germline CDR1 reads MNHEY; CDR2 reads SVGEGT. The CDR3 spans 15 residues. Written as DNA, the CDR3 is TGTGCCAGCGGTTACCCAGGAGGTGGTGGAGAGACCCAGTACTTC. Amino acid sequence: CASGYPGGGGETQYF.

This chain links TRBV7-6 with TRBJ1-1, with D uncertain. V was clipped by 5 bases and J by 1 base, with 11 bases between them. Germline V gene sequence: CDR1 SGHVS, CDR2 FNYEAQ. The CDR3 covers 14 residues. CDR3 in DNA: TGTGCCAGCAGCGGCGGCTGGGGGAACACTGAAGCTTTCTTT. This translates into CASSGGWGNTEAFF.

This clonotype has a count of ten or more. CDR3 nucleotides: TGTGCCTGGACTAGCGGGAGGGACTACAATGAGCAGTTCTTC. This translates into CAWTSGRDYNEQFF. This rearrangement joins TRBV30 to TRBJ2-1; 12 bases match TRBD2. J gave up 3 bases and V 4 bases, and 1 base lay outside the gene matches. The CDR3 runs to 14 residues. Per the germline V gene, CDR1 is GTSNPN and CDR2 is SVGIG (reference sequence). Supplemented by reference TRBV30 and TRBJ2-1, the full variable domain reads SQTIHQWPATLVQPVGSPLSLECTVEGTSNPNLYWYRQAAGRGLQLLFYSVGIGQISSEVPQNLSASRPQDRQFILSSKKLLLSDSGFYLCAWTSGRDYNEQFFGPGTRLTVL.

This clonotype has a handful of counts. The rearrangement links TRBV6-5 to TRBJ1-2; TRBD1 might be the D (5 bases). V lost 2 bases, J lost 4 bases, and 8 bases lay in between. CDR1 is MNHEY and CDR2 is SVGAGI in the germline V gene. The CDR3 length is 13 residues. The DNA for the CDR3 is TGTGCCAGCAGTTACGGGGCAATCTATGGCTACACCTTC. Translated, it gives CASSYGAIYGYTF.

This clonotype was detected many times. The V gene is TRBV27, the J gene TRBJ2-1, with 10 bases aligning to TRBD2. The trim removed 2 bases at V and 0 bases at J, leaving 7 bases unmatched. In germline, CDR1 is MNHEY, CDR2 SMNVEV (reference sequence). The CDR3 consists of 18 residues. CDR3: CASSLLAGDTISYNEQFF. CDR3 DNA: TGTGCCAGCAGTTTACTAGCGGGAGACACGATCTCCTACAATGAGCAGTTCTTC.

This clonotype occurred a few times. This chain links TRBV7-3 with TRBJ2-3; D gene ambiguous. Trimming left V 5 bases short and J 2 bases short, with 11 bases between. This CDR3 spans 14 amino acids. Per the germline V gene, CDR1 is SGHTA and CDR2 is FQGTGA. The CDR3 loop is CASSPGAYTDTQYF. The CDR3 bases are TGTGCCAGCAGCCCAGGCGCTTACACAGATACGCAGTATTTT.

The chain has TRBV11-2 and TRBJ2-2; no reliable D call. V was pared by 4 bases and J by 3 bases, with 9 bases between. CDR1 is SGHAT, CDR2 FQNNGV, per germline. The CDR3 length is 14 residues. The CDR3 loop reads CASSSRLDTGELFF. CDR3 bases: TGTGCCAGCAGCTCTAGATTGGACACCGGGGAGCTGTTTTTT.

This clonotype was observed at least ten times. The chain couples TRBV12-3 or TRBV12-4 to TRBJ2-3; tentatively, D is TRBD2 (5 bases). Deletions cut 5 bases from V and 2 bases from J, with 11 bases between. This CDR3 has 14 residues. The CDR3 DNA sequence: TGTGCCAGCAGTCCGAGCGGATACACAGATACGCAGTATTTT. Amino acid sequence: CASSPSGYTDTQYF.

This clonotype was detected many times. The CDR3 loop reads CASHNPGLAGGGVVDEQFF. DNA of the CDR3: TGTGCCAGCCACAACCCGGGACTAGCGGGAGGCGGGGTAGTAGATGAGCAGTTCTTC. The rearrangement links TRBV2 to TRBJ2-1, with 15 bases identical to TRBD2. Germline V gene data show CDR1 as SNHLY and CDR2 as FYNNEI. J was trimmed by 8 bases and V by 8 bases; bases with no gene match: 19. The CDR3 extends over 19 amino acids.

Many counts were recorded for this clonotype. This rearrangement joins TRBV11-2 to TRBJ2-2; either TRBD1 or TRBD2 may fit D (5 bases each). Trimming took 3 bases from V and 1 from J, leaving 9 bases between them. From germline, CDR1 is SGHAT and CDR2 FQNNGV. The CDR3 runs to 15 residues. DNA for the CDR3: TGTGCCAGCAGCTTGGGGGTACGGAACACCGGGGAGCTGTTTTTT. Amino acids: CASSLGVRNTGELFF.

The chain combines TRBV9 with TRBJ2-7; a possible D gene is TRBD2 (6 bases). The CDR3 sequence is 15 residues long. V dropped 0 bases and J dropped 4 bases, with 14 bases sitting between them. The germline gives CDR1 SGDLS, CDR2 YYNGEE. The CDR3 sequence: CASSVGGGLSYEQYF. For the CDR3, the DNA is TGTGCCAGCAGCGTAGGTGGAGGGTTATCGTACGAGCAGTACTTC.

The rearrangement joins TRBV28 to TRBJ2-2; TRBD1 aligns across 11 bases. Trimming took 7 bases from V and 4 from J; bases not matched to a gene: 8. This CDR3 has 16 amino acids. Germline values: CDR1 MDHEN, CDR2 SYDVKM. The CDR3 nucleotides are TGTGCCAGCACCCATCCAGGGACAGGGGGCACCGGGGAGCTGTTTTTT. This encodes CASTHPGTGGTGELFF.

This chain connects TRBV9 to TRBJ1-1; D possibly corresponds to TRBD1 (6 bases). V gave up 0 bases and J gave up 6 bases, with 18 bases separating them. In germline, CDR1 is SGDLS, CDR2 YYNGEE. CDR3 length: 16 amino acids. This CDR3 is CASSVGSGAEAPEAFF. The DNA for the CDR3 is TGTGCCAGCAGCGTAGGGTCGGGGGCAGAAGCTCCTGAAGCTTTCTTT.

This sequence joins TRBV20-1 and TRBJ2-2, with 7 bases that match TRBD2. The CDR3 loop spans 14 amino acids. Per the germline V gene, CDR1 is DFQATT and CDR2 is SNEGSKA (reference sequence). J lost 3 bases, V lost 5 bases, and 6 bases had no gene match. The CDR3 spells CSAPSGTYTGELFF. CDR3 bases: TGCAGTGCTCCCAGCGGGACCTACACCGGGGAGCTGTTTTTT.

This clonotype was detected many times. A far larger clone is one base from this, pointing to a likely read error. The chain links TRBV2 to TRBJ2-7; 10 bases line up with TRBD2. V was pared by 6 bases and J by 7 bases, with 9 bases of the junction left unmatched. The CDR3 has 14 residues. CDR1 and CDR2 (germline): SNHLY, FYNNEI. CDR3 in amino acids: CASSQREGRSEQYF. The DNA of the CDR3 is TGTGCCAGCAGCCAGCGGGAGGGCCGAAGTGAGCAGTACTTC.

The chain links TRBV2 to TRBJ1-1; D is unresolved. In germline, CDR1 is SNHLY, CDR2 FYNNEI. V lost 7 bases and J 4 bases, leaving 16 bases between the germline ends. This CDR3 has 14 residues. This CDR3 reads CASKPYGLGTEAFF. CDR3 nucleotides: TGTGCCAGCAAACCTTACGGGCTCGGCACTGAAGCTTTCTTT. The full variable domain, in which reference TRBV2 and TRBJ1-1 provide the parts outside the CDR3, is EPEVTQTPSHQVTQMGQEVILRCVPISNHLYFYWYRQILGQKVEFLVSFYNNEISEKSEIFDDQFSVERPDGSNFTLKIRSTKLEDSAMYFCASKPYGLGTEAFFGQGTRLTVV.

In this sample, this clonotype turned up many times. The rearrangement uses TRBV9 and TRBJ2-1; TRBD1 is a possible D gene (5 bases). CDR1 and CDR2 (germline): SGDLS, YYNGEE. This CDR3 contains 15 residues. The V end was cut by 4 bases, the J end by 0 bases, with 11 bases between. For the CDR3, the DNA is TGTGCCAGCAGCCGAACAGGATCCTCCTACAATGAGCAGTTCTTC. Protein sequence: CASSRTGSSYNEQFF.

This clonotype showed up just a few times. This chain uses TRBV7-9 with TRBJ1-2; 8 nucleotides line up with TRBD1. CDR3 size: 15 residues. The germline V gene has CDR1 SEHNR and CDR2 FQNEAQ (reference sequence). J was trimmed by 0 bases and V by 2 bases; bases with no gene match: 2. CDR3 bases: TGTGCCAGCAGCTTACAGGGGGCGACTAACTATGGCTACACCTTC. It translates to CASSLQGATNYGYTF.